This T cell receptor (beta chain) stems from a study of cytomegalovirus exposure and HLA in healthy donors. With respect to this clone: What it binds is not known.

In the PCR, 60 Vbeta and 13 Jbeta primers were used. Generated by immunoSEQ multiplex PCR, the TCRdb table keeps only in-frame clones and is missing some. This sample has some 200,000 clones, with almost 70% found just once. Study-level findings and limits: A later analysis linked a missense DCLRE1C variant to TCR beta V- and J-gene trimming.

This CDR3 comprises 15 residues. Trimming pared 6 bases from V and 0 bases from J, leaving 12 bases between. Germline CDR1 is MNHEY and CDR2 is SVGAGI. Sample: PBMCs. The chain joins TRBV6-5 to TRBJ2-1, with a possible D match to TRBD1 (6 bases). The TCR was taken from a man aged 35-49 years in good health and CMV-seropositive. CDR3 residues: CASSPTGLSYNEQFF. The DNA of the CDR3 is TGTGCCAGCAGCCCAACAGGGCTCTCCTACAATGAGCAGTTCTTC.